The clone carrying this T cell receptor (beta chain) was found many times. These data originate in a study of T cells in Graves' hyperthyroidism and ophthalmopathy. The CDR3 length is 14 residues. Trimming removed 2 bases from V and 7 bases from J; junction bases left unmatched: 0. Germline values: CDR1 MNHEY, CDR2 SVGAGI. The CDR3 regions of TCR beta were amplified from RNA transcripts. First-round RT-PCR with HTBI primers amplified the TCR CDR3 region. TCRdb redid the calling of the multiplex PCR reads with MiXCR, one entry per CDR3 protein. The sample has approximately 480,000 distinct CDR3 sequences, roughly 20% seen once.

The sequencing sample was made of blood. This clonotype was sampled from a man between 18 and 29 years old with Graves' hyperthyroidism. The chain employs TRBV6-5 and TRBJ2-1; 12 bases are a match to TRBD2. The CDR3 DNA reads as TGTGCCAGCAGTTACGGGACTAGCGGGAATGAGCAGTTCTTC. Translation: CASSYGTSGNEQFF.